These T cell receptor beta chains were read from a single sample in a study of long-term antiretroviral therapy in people with HIV. Using immunoSEQ multiplex PCR, the repertoire was profiled, and TCRdb retains in-frame clones only, with some absent. The table lists over 15,000 clones, about 89% of them singletons. Sequencing was performed on unsorted PBMCs, taken 0.6 years after starting antiretroviral therapy. The receptors stem from a woman aged 40 to 50 with HIV. Both conserved end residues are part of each CDR3. D genes are given only for firm matches. Only part of the rows carry a size: once, few, many, or a class if the clone is expanded.

V: TRBV19; size: NA; D: TRBD1; J: TRBJ1-2; DNA: TGTGCCAGTAGAGACAGGGGGCTGGAGGGTGGCTACACCTTC; CDR3: CASRDRGLEGGYTF
V: TRBV10-3; size: NA; D: TRBD1; J: TRBJ1-2; DNA: TGTGCCATCAGTACAGGGGGCAGAGGCTATGGCTACACCTTC; CDR3: CAISTGGRGYGYTF
V: TRBV18; size: NA; D: TRBD1; J: TRBJ2-1; DNA: TGTGCCAGCTCCTCCGGGACAGGGTCGCGTGAGCAGTTCTTC; CDR3: CASSSGTGSREQFF
V: TRBV2; size: NA; D: TRBD1; J: TRBJ1-5; DNA: TGTGCCAGCAGCGGGGGAGGGGGCATCAATCAGCCCCAGCATTTT; CDR3: CASSGGGGINQPQHF
V: TRBV30; size: NA; D: NA; J: TRBJ1-1; DNA: TGTGCCTGGAGTACTGGGTTCGGTAGCACTGAAGCTTTCTTT; CDR3: CAWSTGFGSTEAFF
V: TRBV18; size: NA; D: NA; J: TRBJ1-2; DNA: TGTGCCAGCTCACCAGCGGAGGGGGACTATGGCTACACCTTC; CDR3: CASSPAEGDYGYTF
V: TRBV7-9; size: NA; D: TRBD1; J: TRBJ2-7; DNA: TGTGCCAGCAGCTTGACAGGGGGAAGTTTCGAGCAGTACTTC; CDR3: CASSLTGGSFEQYF
V: TRBV6-5; size: NA; D: NA; J: TRBJ1-2; DNA: TGTGCCAGCAGGCAGGAAAACTATGGCTACACCTTC; CDR3: CASRQENYGYTF
V: TRBV5-1; size: NA; D: NA; J: TRBJ1-1; DNA: TGCGCCAGCAGCTTGGCCGGGTTCAGGTCGAACACTGAAGCTTTCTTT; CDR3: CASSLAGFRSNTEAFF
V: TRBV4-1; size: NA; D: TRBD1; J: TRBJ2-6; DNA: TGCGCCAGCAGCCAAGATCGTTCCAGGGGGCGCGGTGGGGCCAACGTCCTGACTTTC; CDR3: CASSQDRSRGRGGANVLTF
V: TRBV19; size: NA; D: TRBD1; J: TRBJ2-7; DNA: TGTGCCAGTCGAGGGACAGGGGGCCTCGAGCAGTACTTC; CDR3: CASRGTGGLEQYF
V: TRBV7-2; size: NA; D: NA; J: TRBJ1-4; DNA: TGTGCCAGCAGCTTAGGCTCGCAGGGGTGGGAAAAACTGTTTTTT; CDR3: CASSLGSQGWEKLFF
V: TRBV6-1; size: NA; D: NA; J: TRBJ1-2; DNA: TGTGCCAGCAGCTTGGGACTCTTGGACTATGGCTACACCTTC; CDR3: CASSLGLLDYGYTF
V: TRBV5-1; size: NA; D: NA; J: TRBJ1-4; DNA: TGCGCCAGCAGCTTGGCGACAGGTTTAAATGAAAAACTGTTTTTT; CDR3: CASSLATGLNEKLFF
V: TRBV5-8; size: NA; D: NA; J: TRBJ1-5; DNA: TGTGCCAGCAGCTTTGAAGGGGGAAGCAATCAGCCCCAGCATTTT; CDR3: CASSFEGGSNQPQHF
V: TRBV19; size: NA; D: NA; J: TRBJ1-5; DNA: TGTGCCAGTTCGCCCTCGGGAGGGGGCAATCAGCCCCAGCATTTT; CDR3: CASSPSGGGNQPQHF
V: TRBV18; size: NA; D: NA; J: TRBJ1-1; DNA: TGTGCCAGCTTCCCGGGAGTGAACACTGAAGCTTTCTTT; CDR3: CASFPGVNTEAFF
V: TRBV5-1; size: once; D: TRBD1; J: TRBJ1-2; DNA: TGCGCCAGCAGCATCGGACAGGGAAACTATGGCTACACCTTC; CDR3: CASSIGQGNYGYTF
V: TRBV11-2; size: NA; D: TRBD2; J: TRBJ2-5; DNA: TGTGCCAGCAGCACGACCCCGTCGGCTAGCGGAAAGACCCAGTACTTC; CDR3: CASSTTPSASGKTQYF
V: TRBV29-1; size: NA; D: NA; J: TRBJ1-1; DNA: TGCAGCGGAACCTACATTCGAGATTACATGAACACTGAAGCTTTCTTT; CDR3: CSGTYIRDYMNTEAFF
V: TRBV20-1; size: NA; D: NA; J: TRBJ2-1; DNA: TGCAGTGCTAAGAAGGGAAATGAGCAGTTCTTC; CDR3: CSAKKGNEQFF
V: TRBV30; size: NA; D: TRBD1; J: TRBJ1-3; DNA: TGTGCCTGGAGTGTACAGGGGGGAGCTGGAAACACCATATATTTT; CDR3: CAWSVQGGAGNTIYF
V: TRBV7-6; size: NA; D: TRBD2; J: TRBJ2-7; DNA: TGTGCCAGCAGCTTGGTCGAGACTAGCGGCACCTACGAGCAGTACTTC; CDR3: CASSLVETSGTYEQYF
V: TRBV7-9; size: NA; D: NA; J: TRBJ1-1; DNA: TGTGCCAGCAGCCGTACAGCAGGCACAGGGAAGGGAGACACTGAAGCTTTCTTT; CDR3: CASSRTAGTGKGDTEAFF
V: TRBV6-6; size: NA; D: TRBD2; J: TRBJ2-5; DNA: TGTGCCAGCAAACTAGCGGGGCACCAAGAGACCCAGTACTTC; CDR3: CASKLAGHQETQYF
V: TRBV6-6; size: NA; D: NA; J: TRBJ1-1; DNA: TGTGCCAGCAGTCACCGAGGAGGAGTCTACGGCACTGAAGCTTTCTTT; CDR3: CASSHRGGVYGTEAFF
V: TRBV12-2; size: NA; D: NA; J: TRBJ1-6; DNA: TGTGCAAGTCGCTTAGTGCGGGGGAGTCCTTGGAGCTCCTATAATTCACCCCTCCACTTT; CDR3: CASRLVRGSPWSSYNSPLHF
V: TRBV20-1; size: NA; D: NA; J: TRBJ2-2; DNA: TGCAGTGCTTCTAGGGCCGGGGAGCTGTTTTTT; CDR3: CSASRAGELFF
V: TRBV4-2; size: NA; D: NA; J: TRBJ1-1; DNA: TGTGCCAGCAGCCAAGATCCGGGGGACGCTGAAGCTTTCTTT; CDR3: CASSQDPGDAEAFF
V: TRBV5-6; size: NA; D: NA; J: TRBJ1-1; DNA: TGTGCCAGCAGCTTGGCAGGGAACACTGAAGCTTTCTTT; CDR3: CASSLAGNTEAFF
V: TRBV7-2; size: NA; D: NA; J: TRBJ2-3; DNA: TGTGCCAGCAGCCCCCGGACAGGCACAGATACGCAGTATTTT; CDR3: CASSPRTGTDTQYF
V: TRBV5-5; size: NA; D: NA; J: TRBJ1-2; DNA: TGTGCCAGCAGCCCGGAAGCGGGGAGTACGGGCTACACCTTC; CDR3: CASSPEAGSTGYTF
V: TRBV19; size: NA; D: NA; J: TRBJ1-5; DNA: TGTGCCAGTAGTATCTTGGGACCCAATCAGCCCCAGCATTTT; CDR3: CASSILGPNQPQHF
V: TRBV30; size: once; D: TRBD2; J: TRBJ2-1; DNA: TGTGCCTGGAGTGGAAGCGGGGCCTCCTACAATGAGCAGTTCTTC; CDR3: CAWSGSGASYNEQFF
V: TRBV6-5; size: NA; D: NA; J: TRBJ2-1; DNA: TGTGCCAGCAGTTACTCGTTCGGTCTCTTCAACAATGAGCAGTTCTTC; CDR3: CASSYSFGLFNNEQFF
V: TRBV29-1; size: NA; D: NA; J: TRBJ2-7; DNA: TGCAGCGTTGAAGAGGCCTACGAGCAGTACTTC; CDR3: CSVEEAYEQYF
V: TRBV5-6; size: NA; D: TRBD1; J: TRBJ1-2; DNA: TGTGCCAGCGCCTGGGGACAGAACTCTTATGGCTACACCTTC; CDR3: CASAWGQNSYGYTF
V: TRBV6-7; size: NA; D: NA; J: TRBJ1-1; DNA: TGTGCCAGCAGTCGGGGTTTAAACACTGAAGCTTTCTTT; CDR3: CASSRGLNTEAFF
V: TRBV7-2; size: NA; D: NA; J: TRBJ1-2; DNA: TGTGCCAGCAGCTTTAAGGGGCGTTCCTATGGCTACACCTTC; CDR3: CASSFKGRSYGYTF
V: TRBV18; size: NA; D: NA; J: TRBJ1-1; DNA: TGTGCCAGCTCACCGAGACAATCGGTTGAAGCTTTCTTT; CDR3: CASSPRQSVEAFF
V: TRBV21-1; size: NA; D: NA; J: TRBJ2-7; DNA: TGTGCCAGCAGCAAATTTCGTGTCGGCAGGGGGGAGTACTTC; CDR3: CASSKFRVGRGEYF
V: TRBV5-5; size: few; D: NA; J: TRBJ1-6; DNA: TGTGCCAGCAGCTTGGTGTTCCAGGGAAATTCACCCCTCCACTTT; CDR3: CASSLVFQGNSPLHF